This is a list of T cell receptor beta chains from one sample in a study of PD-1 blockade in classical Hodgkin lymphoma. TCRdb's table, derived via immunoSEQ multiplex PCR, lists solely in-frame clones and lacks some. The sample yields around 20,000 clones, approximately 81% seen once. The sequencing here drew on peripheral blood mononuclear cells (PBMCs), taken before the second cycle of nivolumab. These receptors were obtained from a human donor with classical Hodgkin lymphoma. The CDR3 runs from the conserved cysteine through the conserved F or W. The D gene is left open where the match is weak. The listing skips clone size in some rows; elsewhere it reads once, few, many or a size class.

clone_size,v_call,j_call,d_call,cdr3_aa,cdr3_nt
NA,TRBV28,TRBJ2-7,NA,CASSLGQGSPYEQYF,TGTGCCAGCAGTTTGGGGCAGGGGTCTCCCTACGAGCAGTACTTC
NA,TRBV12-5,TRBJ1-5,TRBD1,CASGPGDRALRSNQPQHF,TGTGCTAGTGGTCCGGGAGACAGGGCGCTTAGGAGCAATCAGCCCCAGCATTTT
NA,TRBV7-9,TRBJ2-7,NA,CASSSGPRGYEQYF,TGTGCCAGCAGCTCCGGGCCCCGGGGCTACGAGCAGTACTTC
NA,TRBV11-1,TRBJ1-6,NA,CATSGWGANNSPLHF,TGTGCCACCTCCGGTTGGGGCGCGAATAATTCACCCCTCCACTTT
NA,TRBV7-2,TRBJ2-4,NA,CASSSGAENIQYF,TGTGCCAGCAGTTCCGGGGCAGAAAACATTCAGTACTTC
NA,TRBV11-2,TRBJ2-7,NA,CASSLKPGYDSYEQYF,TGTGCCAGCAGTCTTAAACCGGGATACGATTCCTACGAGCAGTACTTC
NA,TRBV14,TRBJ1-1,NA,CASSPLGGKNTEAFF,TGTGCCAGCAGTCCCCTGGGCGGCAAAAACACTGAAGCTTTCTTT
few,TRBV5-4,TRBJ2-3,NA,CASSFGSGSDTQYF,TGTGCCAGCAGCTTCGGGTCAGGGAGTGATACGCAGTATTTT
NA,TRBV12-5,TRBJ2-2,NA,CASRDTGELFF,TGTGCTAGTAGAGACACCGGGGAGCTGTTTTTT
NA,TRBV2,TRBJ1-5,TRBD1,CASRGTGGQPQHF,TGTGCCAGCAGAGGGACAGGGGGTCAGCCCCAGCATTTT
NA,TRBV11-3,TRBJ2-3,NA,CASSLGGTSTDTQYF,TGTGCCAGCAGCTTAGGGGGGACAAGCACAGATACGCAGTATTTT
NA,TRBV18,TRBJ2-5,TRBD2,CASSRSSGTGWGETQYF,TGTGCCAGCTCACGCTCTAGCGGAACAGGTTGGGGAGAGACCCAGTACTTC
NA,TRBV27,TRBJ2-1,TRBD1,CASSITAGTVSYNEQFF,TGTGCCAGCTCAATAACGGCCGGGACAGTCTCCTACAATGAGCAGTTCTTC
NA,TRBV25-1,TRBJ2-4,NA,CASSDMRGKAKNIQYF,TGTGCCAGCAGTGATATGAGGGGTAAGGCCAAAAACATTCAGTACTTC